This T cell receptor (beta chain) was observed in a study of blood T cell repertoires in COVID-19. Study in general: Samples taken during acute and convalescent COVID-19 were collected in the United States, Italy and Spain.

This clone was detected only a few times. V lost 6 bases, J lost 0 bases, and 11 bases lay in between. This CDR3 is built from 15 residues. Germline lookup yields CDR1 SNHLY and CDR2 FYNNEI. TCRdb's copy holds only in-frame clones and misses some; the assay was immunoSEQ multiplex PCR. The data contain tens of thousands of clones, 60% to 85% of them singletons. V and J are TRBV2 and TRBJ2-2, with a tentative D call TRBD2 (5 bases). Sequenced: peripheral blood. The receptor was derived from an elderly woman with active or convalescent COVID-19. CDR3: CASSQDYPNTGELFF. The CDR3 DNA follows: TGTGCCAGCAGCCAAGACTACCCGAACACCGGGGAGCTGTTTTTT.